Shown below are 17 T cell receptor beta chains from a single sample sequenced in a study of blood T cells in healthy people across ages. The second PCR ran about 6 to 12 cycles with a sample-barcoded 5' primer and J-beta primers. From the 5' RACE reads, TCRdb called clonotypes with MiXCR, one entry per CDR3 protein. The sample records 500,000 to 700,000 distinct CDR3 sequences, about 30% being singletons. The sequencing input was blood. The receptor source for this set is a woman of 80 years or more in good health.

At least ten counts were recorded for this clonotype. CDR3 nucleotides: TGTGCCAGCAGCTTAGACGGGCGGGGGGGCCTGGAGACCCAGTACTTC. Amino acid sequence: CASSLDGRGGLETQYF. This chain joins TRBV7-2 and TRBJ2-5; 9 bases fit TRBD2. The CDR3 length is 16 residues. The junction had 8 bases not matched to a gene; V was cut back by 1 base and J by 5 bases. Germline values: CDR1 SGHTA, CDR2 FQGNSA.

V usage is TRBV7-2 and J usage is TRBJ2-5, with D possibly TRBD1 on 6 matching bases. The CDR3 runs 16 residues. V lost 1 base and J lost 7, with 19 bases in between. Per the germline V gene, CDR1 is SGHTA and CDR2 is FQGNSA. The CDR3 loop is CASSLVFGGRGGTQYF. DNA of the CDR3: TGTGCCAGCAGCTTAGTGTTTGGGGGCCGAGGAGGGACCCAGTACTTC.

This clonotype was observed at least ten times. V gene TRBV7-8 combines with J gene TRBJ1-5, with 7 positions matching TRBD1. Germline V gives CDR1 SGHVS, CDR2 FQNEAQ. The junction had 5 bases not matched to a gene; V was cut back by 2 bases and J by 7 bases. The CDR3 has 14 residues. Here the CDR3 DNA reads TGTGCCAGCAGCTTAAGGCAGGGGGGGCAGCCCCAGCATTTT. It is translated as CASSLRQGGQPQHF.

The sample holds many counts of this clonotype. The chain uses TRBV30 and TRBJ2-7; D is undetermined. Looked up from germline, CDR1 is GTSNPN and CDR2 is SVGIG (reference sequence). Trimming left V 0 bases short and J 3 bases short, with 12 bases between. CDR3 size: 14 residues. CDR3 DNA: TGTGCCTGGAGTGTACGCGGCGGAAGCTACGAGCAGTACTTC. This encodes CAWSVRGGSYEQYF.

The chain uses TRBV30 and TRBJ1-6; 8 nucleotides align to TRBD1. Germline-derived CDR1 and CDR2 are GTSNPN and SVGIG (reference sequence). This CDR3 has 14 amino acids. Trimming cost V 5 bases and J 5 bases; bases outside gene matches: 5. In nucleotides, the CDR3 is TGTGCCTGGGGAGACAGGGGTGATAATTCACCCCTCCACTTT. It yields the protein CAWGDRGDNSPLHF.

J is TRBJ1-5 and V is TRBV20-1; D perhaps matches TRBD1 (5 bases). With 1 base removed from V and 3 bases from J, the gap between germline ends came to 13 bases. Looked up from germline, CDR1 is DFQATT and CDR2 is SNEGSKA (reference sequence). This CDR3 is 15 amino acids long. Written as DNA, the CDR3 is TGCAGTGCTAGAGGAGGAGGGGCCGCCAATCAGCCCCAGCATTTT. Encoded protein: CSARGGGAANQPQHF.

The V call is TRBV20-1, the J call TRBJ1-4, with unresolved D. There are 13 residues in the CDR3. Between the trimmed V and J ends, which lost 3 bases and 6 bases, there was a span of 11 bases. Germline CDR1 DFQATT, CDR2 SNEGSKA (reference sequence). CDR3 nucleotide sequence: TGCAGTGCTAGGAGGCCCGGTGATGAAAAACTGTTTTTT. Translation: CSARRPGDEKLFF.

This clonotype was observed a single time. The V gene is TRBV5-1, the J gene TRBJ2-2; 9 positions agree with TRBD1. With V trimmed by 4 bases and J by 9 bases, 10 bases remained unmatched. Germline loops: CDR1 SGHRS, CDR2 YFSETQ. This CDR3 is 15 amino acids long. CDR3 coding DNA: TGCGCCAGCAGCACCGGGACAGGGAGGGCCTGGGAGCTGTTTTTT. It translates to CASSTGTGRAWELFF.

This clonotype was detected many times. The rearrangement links TRBV4-3 to TRBJ2-5; D perhaps matches TRBD2 (6 bases). Germline assignment: CDR1 LGHNA and CDR2 YSLEER. V lost 1 base and J 11 bases, leaving 17 bases between the germline ends. The CDR3 contains 14 residues. This CDR3 is CASSQGPGGDEQYF. DNA for the CDR3: TGCGCCAGCAGCCAAGGACCCGGAGGGGATGAGCAGTACTTC.

This clonotype has at least ten counts. The CDR3 here is CASSLRSGIRTDTQYF. CDR3 nucleotide sequence: TGTGCCAGCAGCCTAAGGTCGGGGATCCGCACAGATACGCAGTATTTT. The rearrangement joins TRBV7-2 to TRBJ2-3, with a weak D call TRBD2 (5 bases). The germline V gene has CDR1 SGHTA and CDR2 FQGNSA. The CDR3 runs to 16 residues. V was pared by 5 bases and J by 1 base, with 16 bases between.

This clonotype occurred many times. CDR3 nucleotides: TGTGCCAGCAGCCCCCCCCGCGAGACCCAGTACTTC. It specifies CASSPPRETQYF. V usage is TRBV7-2 and J usage is TRBJ2-5, with D uncertain. Deletions cut 5 bases from V and 5 bases from J, with 9 bases between. CDR3 size: 12 residues. Germline V lookup: CDR1 SGHTA, CDR2 FQGNSA. Variable domain in full (rest from reference TRBV7-2 and TRBJ2-5): GAGVSQSPSNKVTEKGKDVELRCDPISGHTALYWYRQSLGQGLEFLIYFQGNSAPDKSGLPSDRFSAERTGGSVSTLTIQRTQQEDSAVYLCASSPPRETQYFGPGTRLLVL.

This clonotype turned up a few times. This chain connects TRBV27 to TRBJ2-3; the D gene could be TRBD1 or TRBD2 (5 bases each). CDR1 and CDR2 from the germline V gene are MNHEY and SMNVEV (reference sequence). Trimming left V 1 base short and J 8 bases short, with 13 bases between. CDR3 length: 14 residues. CDR3 sequence: CASSLWGTVGTQYF. In nucleotides, the CDR3 is TGTGCCAGCAGTTTATGGGGGACGGTGGGTACGCAGTATTTT.

The V gene is TRBV11-2, the J gene TRBJ2-5; a weak D match, TRBD1 (6 bases). V was cut by 4 bases and J by 5 bases, with 8 bases left in between. The CDR3 extends over 12 amino acids. The germline gives CDR1 SGHAT, CDR2 FQNNGV. In DNA, the CDR3 is TGTGCCAGCAGCTGGCAGGGGGAGACCCAGTACTTC. Protein sequence: CASSWQGETQYF.

In its sample, this clonotype was seen a few times. This could be a read error, since a much larger clone is one nucleotide away. The V gene is TRBV6-2 or TRBV6-3, the J gene TRBJ2-5; perhaps TRBD1 as D (6 bases). The CDR3 runs 15 residues. Germline V gene lookup returns CDR1 MNHEY and CDR2 SVGEGT. CDR3 bases: TGTGCCGGCAGATTCCAAGACAGGTACCAAGAGACCCAGTACTTC. This translates into CAGRFQDRYQETQYF.

This clonotype has ten or more counts. The V and J genes are TRBV10-3 and TRBJ1-1; D remains unclear. CDR1 is ENHRY, CDR2 SYGVKD, per germline. The CDR3 loop spans 14 amino acids. The ends were cut back, 3 bases at V and 3 bases at J, with 11 bases in the middle. CDR3 nucleotides: TGTGCCATCAGTGAATATTCCGGGGACACTGAAGCTTTCTTT. Its protein is CAISEYSGDTEAFF.

The chain recombines TRBV2 with TRBJ1-6; D possibly corresponds to TRBD1 (5 bases). V shed 4 bases and J shed 10 bases, with 14 bases lying between them. The CDR3 extends over 14 amino acids. Germline lookup yields CDR1 SNHLY and CDR2 FYNNEI. The CDR3 DNA follows: TGTGCCAGCAGTGGGGAGGGAAAGGGGTCACCCCTCCACTTT. Translating gives CASSGEGKGSPLHF.

This clonotype showed up just a few times. Possible read error: a much larger clone is one base away. V usage is TRBV27 and J usage is TRBJ2-5, with 10 bases lining up with TRBD2. Germline CDR1 and CDR2: MNHEY and SMNVEV (reference sequence). V was clipped by 6 bases and J by 11 bases; unmatched bases: 15. This CDR3 spans 15 amino acids. The chain's CDR3 is CASREIAGGRNEQYF. The CDR3 nucleotides are TGTGCCAGCAGAGAAATAGCGGGGGGCCGGAATGAGCAGTACTTC.